The present entry profiles one T cell receptor (beta chain) with its context. Antigen unknown. The data were obtained in a study of T-cell reconstitution after alpha-beta-depleted transplantation in children. Unique molecular identifiers tagged the TCRbeta library. TCRdb used MiXCR to reprocess the PCR reads, holding one entry per CDR3 protein. This sample has 98,000 or so distinct CDR3 sequences, with under 25% found just once. Points from the study as a whole: A year post-transplant, T-cell counts and diversity derived mostly from newly produced T cells. Some patients showed high day-60 TCRbeta diversity, which derived from surviving recipient T cells and thymic progenitors. There were reportedly several hundred expanded graft clones from which alpha-beta T cells came about two months after transplant.

Looked up from germline, CDR1 is SGHAT and CDR2 is FQNNGV. The CDR3 length is 14 residues. V gave up 2 bases and J gave up 4 bases, with 11 bases separating them. The gene calls are TRBV11-2 and TRBJ1-1; tentatively, D is TRBD1 (5 bases). This clonotype was obtained from a boy younger than 10 with acute lymphoblastic leukemia, due to receive a stem cell transplant. The sample was PBMCs, taken before TCRalphabeta/CD19-depleted stem cell transplant. The CDR3 DNA is TGTGCCAGCAGCTTACAGGGTGGGTCCACTGAAGCTTTCTTT. Translating it yields CASSLQGGSTEAFF.